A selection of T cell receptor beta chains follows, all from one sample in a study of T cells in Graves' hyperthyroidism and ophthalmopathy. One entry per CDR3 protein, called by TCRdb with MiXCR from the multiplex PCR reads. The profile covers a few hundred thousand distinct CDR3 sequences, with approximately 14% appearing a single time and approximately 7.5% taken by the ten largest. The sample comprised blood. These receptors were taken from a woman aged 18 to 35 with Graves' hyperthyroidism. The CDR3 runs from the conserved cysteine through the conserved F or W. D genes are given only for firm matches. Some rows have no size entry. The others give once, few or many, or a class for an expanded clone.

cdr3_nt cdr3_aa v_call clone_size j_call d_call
TGCAGTGCTAGGGCGGGGGGGACAACTAACTATTCACCCCTCCACTTT CSARAGGTTNYSPLHF TRBV20-1 many TRBJ1-6 -
TGCAGTGCTTGGTTCTTGGGGACAGAACACTACGAGCAGTACTTC CSAWFLGTEHYEQYF TRBV20-1 many TRBJ2-7 TRBD1
TGTGCCAGCAGCTTAGAGTATCAGCCCCAGCATTTT CASSLEYQPQHF TRBV7-9 many TRBJ1-5 -
TGTGCCAGTAGTATTTCGGCTTCCTCATGGCCCCAGCATTTT CASSISASSWPQHF TRBV19 - TRBJ1-5 -
TGTGCCAGCAGACCTTCCCGGACAAATCAGCCCCAGCATTTT CASRPSRTNQPQHF TRBV6-7 many TRBJ1-5 -
TGCGCCAGCAGCCACGGGACAGGGCTATACGAGCAGTACTTC CASSHGTGLYEQYF TRBV4-1 few TRBJ2-7 TRBD1
TGTGCCAGCAGTGAGATCGACCTTAGAATCACTGAGCAGTTCTTC CASSEIDLRITEQFF TRBV2 many TRBJ2-1 -
TGTGCCGCGGCACAGGGCACGAACACCGGGGAGCTGTTTTTT CAAAQGTNTGELFF TRBV19 - TRBJ2-2 -
TGTGCCATCAGTGACGGGAGGGCGTCTGGGGCCAACGTCCTGACTTTC CAISDGRASGANVLTF TRBV10-3 - TRBJ2-6 TRBD2
TGTGCCAGCAGACGGTTACAGGGGTCCCTCTACGAGCAGTACTTC CASRRLQGSLYEQYF TRBV27 few TRBJ2-7 TRBD1
TGTGCCAGCACTCACCCGGGGGTCGGGGCCAACGTCCTGACTTTC CASTHPGVGANVLTF TRBV28 many TRBJ2-6 -
TGTGCCAGCAGCCAAGACAGGGTGGGCCAGCCCCAGCATTTT CASSQDRVGQPQHF TRBV3-1 many TRBJ1-5 -
TGCAGTGCTAGAGAAGAGACGCGGGTATACATTCAGTACTTC CSAREETRVYIQYF TRBV20-1 many TRBJ2-4 -
TGTGCCAGCAGCTTTGGCGGGCAGCCCAATGAGCAGTTCTTC CASSFGGQPNEQFF TRBV7-9 few TRBJ2-1 -
TGCGCCAGCACCCCGGGACAGATGAACACTGAAGCTTTCTTT CASTPGQMNTEAFF TRBV5-1 many TRBJ1-1 TRBD1
TGTGCCAGCAGCCAAGATCAGGGCGTTAATGAAGCTTTCTTT CASSQDQGVNEAFF TRBV3-1 many TRBJ1-1 -
TGTGCCAGCAGCTTAGCCCTAGTGAGGGCCCGCTCCTACAATGAGCAGTTCTTC CASSLALVRARSYNEQFF TRBV7-3 many TRBJ2-1 -
TGCAGTGCTACGCCCCAGACTAGCGGCTACAATGAGCAGTTCTTC CSATPQTSGYNEQFF TRBV20-1 - TRBJ2-1 TRBD2